This T cell receptor beta chain was sequenced during a study of CD8 T cells in ankylosing spondylitis. Findings and caveats of the study: Prior literature has documented some motif variants in synovial fluid and blood from reactive arthritis. Peripheral blood samples showed relatively rare disease-linked clones, and these clones were CD8+. It appeared that ankylosing spondylitis blood was characterized by a TCR beta motif of eight highly homologous variants. Disease-linked clones reportedly showed significant enrichment in matched ankylosing spondylitis synovial fluid.

CDR3 size: 12 residues. V gave up 10 bases and J gave up 3 bases, with 10 bases separating them. From germline, CDR1 is SGHAT and CDR2 FQNNGV. The sample holds many counts of this clonotype. The antigen is not known. Using quantitative 5'-RACE with molecular barcodes, the authors made TCR beta libraries. Using its own MiXCR run on the 5' RACE reads, TCRdb lists one record per CDR3 protein. Here the sample spans some 220,000 distinct CDR3 sequences, roughly 6.6% being singletons. This sequence was found in a male donor with ankylosing spondylitis. This rearrangement joins TRBV11-2 to TRBJ1-3; D is unclear. The specimen sequenced was blood, either unsorted or a sorted T cell fraction (not recorded which). The CDR3 reads CATTLSGNTIYF. The CDR3 coding sequence is TGTGCCACCACTCTCAGTGGAAACACCATATATTTT.